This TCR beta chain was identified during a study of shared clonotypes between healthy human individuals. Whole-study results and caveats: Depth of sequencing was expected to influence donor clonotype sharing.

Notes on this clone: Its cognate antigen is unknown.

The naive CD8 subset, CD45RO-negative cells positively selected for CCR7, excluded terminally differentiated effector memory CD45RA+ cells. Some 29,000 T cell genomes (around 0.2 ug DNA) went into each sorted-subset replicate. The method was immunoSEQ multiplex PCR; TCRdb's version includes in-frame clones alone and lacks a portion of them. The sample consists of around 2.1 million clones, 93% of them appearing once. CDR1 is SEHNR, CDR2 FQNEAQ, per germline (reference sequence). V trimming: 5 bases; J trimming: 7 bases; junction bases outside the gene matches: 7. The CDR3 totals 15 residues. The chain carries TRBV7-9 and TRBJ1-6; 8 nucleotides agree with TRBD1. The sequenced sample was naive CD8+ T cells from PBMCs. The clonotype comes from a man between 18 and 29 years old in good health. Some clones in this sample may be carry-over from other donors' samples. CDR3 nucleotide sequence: TGTGCCAGCAGCCAACACAGGGGGTTGAATTCACCCCTCCACTTT. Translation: CASSQHRGLNSPLHF.